This TCR beta chain is from a study of naive and memory T cell subsets. TCR cDNA received a 3' ligated oligonucleotide that carried a UMI. This clonotype was picked up a small number of times. Four PCR rounds used nested alpha and beta constant region primers plus the SP2 primer. TCRdb re-derived calls from the 5' RACE reads in MiXCR, one entry per CDR3 protein. The table lists about 56,000 distinct CDR3 sequences, more than 7.5% of them singletons. Per the germline V gene, CDR1 is LGHNA and CDR2 is YSLEER. The CDR3 extends over 14 amino acids. Trimming shortened V by 4 bases and J by 7 bases, and 16 bases separated the two germline ends.

This chain uses TRBV4-3 with TRBJ1-2, with D possibly matching TRBD1 (6 bases). The TCR was taken from a female donor in good health. The CDR3: CASSPRGLTGGYTF. The CDR3 DNA sequence: TGCGCCAGCAGCCCCAGGGGTCTGACGGGTGGCTACACCTTC.